Following are 10 T cell receptor beta chains from one sample sequenced in a study of patients and donors after allogeneic stem cell transplantation. TCRdb re-called the RT-PCR reads through MiXCR, storing one row per CDR3 protein. The top ten hold more than 9% of the sample, which has approximately 200,000 distinct CDR3 sequences, around two fifths seen once. Specimen: blood, either unsorted or a sorted T cell fraction (not recorded which). These receptors were collected from a human donor who was either an allogeneic HSCT recipient or a stem cell or donor lymphocyte infusion donor (not recorded which). It is not recorded whose cells these are; they may come from a transplant donor.

V is TRBV20-1 and J is TRBJ2-7, with D unclear. V shed 3 bases and J shed 0 bases, with 12 bases lying between them. CDR1 and CDR2 from the germline V gene are DFQATT and SNEGSKA (reference sequence). The length of the CDR3 is 14 residues. CDR3 sequence (DNA): TGCAGTGCTAGTAAGGCCTTTACCTCCTACGAGCAGTACTTC. It specifies CSASKAFTSYEQYF.

This rearrangement joins TRBV5-1 to TRBJ2-2; 7 nucleotides align to TRBD1. The CDR3 totals 13 residues. Unmatched junction bases numbered 6, after V lost 4 bases and J lost 9 bases. Per germline, CDR1 SGHRS and CDR2 YFSETQ. CDR3 sequence reads: CASSRTGERELFF. Written as DNA, the CDR3 is TGCGCCAGCAGCCGTACAGGGGAGAGGGAGCTGTTTTTT.

This rearrangement joins TRBV19 to TRBJ1-6, with 7 positions matching TRBD1. The CDR3 loop spans 15 amino acids. Germline V lookup: CDR1 LNHDA, CDR2 SQIVND (reference sequence). Germline trimming cut 5 bases from V and 7 bases from J; bases unmatched to any gene: 8. The CDR3 nucleotides are TGTGCCAGTAGTTCAAGACAGGGAGGGAATTCACCCCTCCACTTT. Residues: CASSSRQGGNSPLHF.

The V and J genes are TRBV30 and TRBJ1-5, with D uncertain. CDR1 and CDR2 from the germline V gene are GTSNPN and SVGIG (reference sequence). V dropped 2 bases and J dropped 2 bases, with 19 bases sitting between them. The CDR3 contains 17 residues. CDR3 amino acids: CAWSQSVTAKGNQPQHF. CDR3 sequence (DNA): TGTGCCTGGAGTCAAAGCGTAACAGCGAAAGGCAATCAGCCCCAGCATTTT.

V is TRBV7-3 and J is TRBJ1-2, with 11 bases that match TRBD1. This CDR3 has 15 amino acids. V shed 5 bases, J shed 7 bases, and the junction held 9 bases outside the gene matches. Germline V gene lookup returns CDR1 SGHTA and CDR2 FQGTGA. In DNA form, the CDR3 reads TGTGCCAGCAGCCCCGGACAGGGGGCAGTCTCTGGCTACACCTTC. This codes for CASSPGQGAVSGYTF.

V usage is TRBV12-3 or TRBV12-4 and J usage is TRBJ1-1; 7 nucleotides align to TRBD1. J was trimmed by 3 bases and V by 0 bases; bases with no gene match: 4. This CDR3 is built from 15 residues. This chain's CDR3 is CASSLAGGGHTEAFF. CDR3 nucleotides: TGTGCCAGCAGTTTAGCGGGAGGGGGCCACACTGAAGCTTTCTTT.

There are a few counts of this clonotype. This chain links TRBV4-2 with TRBJ1-1, with D possibly TRBD1 on 6 matching bases. CDR3 length equals 16 residues. Germline loops: CDR1 LGHNA, CDR2 YNFKEQ. With 4 bases removed from V and 0 bases from J, the gap between germline ends came to 15 bases. CDR3 nucleotide sequence: TGTGCCAGCAGCCCCCCAGGGGCTTCGATGAACACTGAAGCTTTCTTT. This codes for CASSPPGASMNTEAFF.

V and J are TRBV6-2 or TRBV6-3 and TRBJ1-5, with D unresolved. There are 15 residues in the CDR3. V was shortened by 4 bases and J by 0 bases, with 10 bases between the two germline ends. From germline, CDR1 is MNHEY and CDR2 SVGEGT. CDR3 protein: CASSSPRGSNQPQHF. CDR3 DNA: TGTGCCAGCAGTTCGCCACGAGGTAGCAATCAGCCCCAGCATTTT.

The chain is built from TRBV12-3 or TRBV12-4 and TRBJ1-3; D gene ambiguous. The CDR3 length is 14 residues. V dropped 7 bases and J dropped 2 bases, with 12 bases sitting between them. The CDR3 loop is CASINRSAGNTIYF. The CDR3, as DNA: TGTGCCAGCATAAACCGCTCGGCTGGAAACACCATATATTTT.

This clonotype was seen a few times. The chain carries TRBV7-6 and TRBJ2-1; D gene ambiguous. Trimming removed 1 base at V and 0 bases at J, with 10 bases between. CDR3 length equals 16 residues. Germline values: CDR1 SGHVS, CDR2 FNYEAQ. For the CDR3, the DNA is TGTGCCAGCAGCTTAGAACCAGGCTACTCCTACAATGAGCAGTTCTTC. Its translation: CASSLEPGYSYNEQFF. Looking up the rest from reference TRBV7-6 and TRBJ2-1 gives the full variable domain: GAGVSQSPRYKVTKRGQDVALRCDPISGHVSLYWYRQALGQGPEFLTYFNYEAQQDKSGLPNDRFSAERPEGSISTLTIQRTEQRDSAMYRCASSLEPGYSYNEQFFGPGTRLTVL.